Detailed here is one T cell receptor beta chain. The target antigen is unknown. This CDR3 is built from 15 residues. Germline loops: CDR1 MGHRA, CDR2 YSYEKL. V lost 6 bases to trimming and J lost 4 bases; unmatched junction nucleotides: 9. This sample stems from a study of cytomegalovirus exposure and HLA in healthy donors. Notes on the study in general: What a later analysis reportedly showed was that an Asian-associated ancestry cluster had fewer N-insertions than the roughly 700-donor mean. Later, TCR association rates were found to vary by HLA locus, highest for DRB1 and lowest for HLA-C. Later examination showed HLA-associated TCR beta chains had greater clonal expansion than equally common others.

The PCR ran on 60 Vbeta and 13 Jbeta primers. The method was immunoSEQ multiplex PCR; TCRdb's version includes in-frame clones alone and lacks a portion of them. Among around 62,000 clones, around 80% were seen once, and the ten largest hold 9.7%. The rearrangement links TRBV4-1 to TRBJ2-5; 9 bases are shared with TRBD1. Material: PBMCs. The sequence derives from a man aged 35 to 55 in good health and CMV-seronegative. The CDR3 DNA is TGCGCCAGCAGGTCCAACAGGGGGCGGGGAGAGACCCAGTACTTC. Translating it yields CASRSNRGRGETQYF.